This T cell receptor (beta chain) was recovered during a study of OX40 agonist ivuxolimab in advanced cancers. Study context: Patients took ivuxolimab, an agonistic anti-OX40 (CD134) antibody. It was permissible to have had prior anti-PD-1, anti-PD-L1 or anti-CTLA-4 therapy, and 40% had some.

Germline V gene lookup returns CDR1 MDHEN and CDR2 SYDVKM. V lost 4 bases and J lost 3, with 16 bases in between. CDR3 size: 15 residues. Libraries were prepared by immunoSEQ multiplex PCR; TCRdb keeps only in-frame clonotypes and omits some of them. The sample holds over 60,000 clones, roughly 80% seen once. The sequence derives from an adult with an advanced solid tumor such as melanoma, head and neck, liver or kidney cancer. This sequence joins TRBV28 and TRBJ2-7; D is ambiguous. The sequenced sample was CD4+ or CD8+ T cells sorted from blood, obtained in a trial of the OX40 agonist ivuxolimab. The CDR3 is CASSSPRRLGYEQYF. The CDR3 DNA is TGTGCCAGCAGTTCCCCCAGGCGGTTGGGCTACGAGCAGTACTTC.